This T cell receptor (beta chain) was sequenced for a study of blood T cell repertoires in COVID-19. On the study more broadly: Some COVID-19 samples were acute and others convalescent; all came from the United States, Italy and Spain. The cDNA or gDNA used as material had been derived from T cells, B-cell-depleted T cells, or PBMCs.

Per germline, CDR1 SGHTA and CDR2 FQGNSA. V shed 1 base and J shed 4 bases, with 11 bases lying between them. The CDR3 runs 15 residues. In the study's own analysis: Amplification of reference gene primers was used by the study to estimate nucleated cell counts. The method was immunoSEQ multiplex PCR; TCRdb's version includes in-frame clones alone and lacks a portion of them. D and trimming come from the DNA, and the V and J calls and clone size come from that table. The repertoire has 200,000 to 300,000 clones, 80% to 90% of them found once; the top ten carry around 5%. This clone was seen just once.

Specimen: peripheral blood. V is TRBV7-2 and J is TRBJ2-1; possible D gene TRBD1, 5 bases. The TCR originated in a woman between 65 and 79 years old with acute or convalescent COVID-19. Written as DNA, the CDR3 is TGTGCCAGCAGCTTAGTTCGGCAGGGTTACAATGAGCAGTTCTTC. It specifies CASSLVRQGYNEQFF. Variable domain in full (rest from reference TRBV7-2 and TRBJ2-1): GAGVSQSPSNKVTEKGKDVELRCDPISGHTALYWYRQSLGQGLEFLIYFQGNSAPDKSGLPSDRFSAERTGGSVSTLTIQRTQQEDSAVYLCASSLVRQGYNEQFFGPGTRLTVL.